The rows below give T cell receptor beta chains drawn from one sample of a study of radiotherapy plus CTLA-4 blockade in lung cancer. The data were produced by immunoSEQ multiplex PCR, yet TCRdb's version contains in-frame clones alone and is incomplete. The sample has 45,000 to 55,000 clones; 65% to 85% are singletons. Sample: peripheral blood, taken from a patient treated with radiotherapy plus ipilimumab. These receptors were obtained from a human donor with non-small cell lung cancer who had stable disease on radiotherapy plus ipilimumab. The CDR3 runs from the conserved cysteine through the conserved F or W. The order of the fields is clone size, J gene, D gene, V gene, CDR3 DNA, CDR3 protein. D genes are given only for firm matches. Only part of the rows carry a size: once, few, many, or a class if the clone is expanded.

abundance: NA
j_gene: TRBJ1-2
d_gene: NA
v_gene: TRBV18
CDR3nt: TGTGCCAGCTCACCACCGTCGTCCAAGCTCTATGGCTACACCTTC
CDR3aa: CASSPPSSKLYGYTF

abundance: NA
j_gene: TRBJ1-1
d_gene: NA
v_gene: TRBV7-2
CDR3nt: TGTGCCAGCAGCTTAGTCCCGCCAGGACTTATGAACACTGAAGCTTTCTTT
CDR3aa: CASSLVPPGLMNTEAFF

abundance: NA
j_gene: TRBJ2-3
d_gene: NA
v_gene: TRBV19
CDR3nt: TGTGCCAGTAAGGCGGGAGATACGCAGTATTTT
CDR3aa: CASKAGDTQYF

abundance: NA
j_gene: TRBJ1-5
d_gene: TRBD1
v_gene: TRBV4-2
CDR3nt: TGTGCCAGCAGCCAACCGGACAGGGACGATCAGCCCCAGCATTTT
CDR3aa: CASSQPDRDDQPQHF

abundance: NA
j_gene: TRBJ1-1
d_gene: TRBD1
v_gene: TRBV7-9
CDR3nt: TGTGCCAGCAGCTTAAGGGGACAGTTTCTTGAAGCTTTCTTT
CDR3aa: CASSLRGQFLEAFF

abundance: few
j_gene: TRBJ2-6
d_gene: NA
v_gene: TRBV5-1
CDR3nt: TGCGCCAGCAGCTTGGGATTGGGGGGGCCGTTCTCTGGGGCCAACGTCCTGACTTTC
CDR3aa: CASSLGLGGPFSGANVLTF

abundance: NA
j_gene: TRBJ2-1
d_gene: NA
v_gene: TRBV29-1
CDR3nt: TGCAGCGTTGAAACGTTATCGGGGGCCTACAATGAGCAGTTCTTC
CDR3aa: CSVETLSGAYNEQFF

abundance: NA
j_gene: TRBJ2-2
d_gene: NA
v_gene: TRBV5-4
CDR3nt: TGTGCCAGCAGCTTGGTGGCGTCCTCGAACACCGGGGAGCTGTTTTTT
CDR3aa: CASSLVASSNTGELFF

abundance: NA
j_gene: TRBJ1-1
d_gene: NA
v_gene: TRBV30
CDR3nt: TGTGCCTGGCCACCAACAGGGCTCCCTAGGGGTGAAGCTTTCTTT
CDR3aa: CAWPPTGLPRGEAFF

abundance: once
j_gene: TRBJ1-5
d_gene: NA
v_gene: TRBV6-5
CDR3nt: TGTGCCAGCAGTTACTCGATCGACAGGCCACAGCCCCAGCATTTT
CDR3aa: CASSYSIDRPQPQHF

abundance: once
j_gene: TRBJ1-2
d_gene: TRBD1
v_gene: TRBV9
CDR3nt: TGTGCCAGCAGCTCTCAGGGGGCAAGGCCTCGCTATGGCTACACCTTC
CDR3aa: CASSSQGARPRYGYTF

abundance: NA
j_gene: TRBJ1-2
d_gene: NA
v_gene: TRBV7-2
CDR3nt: TGTGCCAGCAGCTTAGCAAGGCGGTCTACCTATGGCTACACCTTC
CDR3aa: CASSLARRSTYGYTF

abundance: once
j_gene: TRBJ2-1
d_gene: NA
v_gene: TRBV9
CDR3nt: TGTGCCAGCAGCGCAGTACCGGGACCTTCCAATGAGCAGTTCTTC
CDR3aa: CASSAVPGPSNEQFF

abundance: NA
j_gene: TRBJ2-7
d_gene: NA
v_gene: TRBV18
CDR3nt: TGTGCCAGCTCACCATCGAACAGGGTTTACGAGCAGTACTTC
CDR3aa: CASSPSNRVYEQYF